Listed below are T cell receptor beta chains from one sample, sequenced in a study of shared T cell receptors in the human thymus. The table came from immunoSEQ multiplex PCR; TCRdb's copy has only in-frame clones and leaves some out. The sample holds hundreds of thousands of clones, 70% to 90% seen once. These data were also filed under a second study, of human thymus T cells.

Material: thymocytes. These receptors were taken from a girl under three years old with a congenital heart defect. Each CDR3 is given with its conserved first and last residue. The D gene is left open where the match is weak. A clone size is listed for some rows: how often the clone was seen (once, few, many), or a class if it is expanded.

TRBJ1-3	NA	TRBV11-2	NA	TGTGCCAGCAGCTTACCCCGTCCCGGAAACACCATATATTTT	CASSLPRPGNTIYF
TRBJ2-7	NA	TRBV7-2	NA	TGTGCCAGCAGCTACAGGGGGGGCGAACTAGTTTATTTCTACGAGCAGTACTTC	CASSYRGGELVYFYEQYF
TRBJ1-1	NA	TRBV29-1	TRBD1	TGCAGCGTTGAAGGACACAGGGGGGACACTGAAGCTTTCTTT	CSVEGHRGDTEAFF
TRBJ2-7	once	TRBV7-9	NA	TGTGCCAGCTCCATGGGGAGAAGGGAGCAGTACTTC	CASSMGRREQYF
TRBJ2-1	NA	TRBV19	NA	TGTGCCAGTAGTATAAGGGGGGGGCCCCTCCCCCATGAGCAGTTCTTC	CASSIRGGPLPHEQFF
TRBJ2-5	NA	TRBV7-9	NA	TGTGCCAGCAGCCGAGGTTGGGAGGCGACCCAGTACTTC	CASSRGWEATQYF
TRBJ2-1	NA	TRBV19	NA	TGTGCCAGTAGTAAGGGTCAGGGTGGTTACAATGAGCAGTTCTTC	CASSKGQGGYNEQFF
TRBJ2-7	NA	TRBV7-7	TRBD1	TGTGCCAGCAGCCCCCGGACAGGATACGAGCAGTACTTC	CASSPRTGYEQYF
TRBJ1-5	NA	TRBV4-1	NA	TGCGCCAGCAGCCAAGGCAACTCGGGAGGATCAAGCAATCAGCCCCAGCATTTT	CASSQGNSGGSSNQPQHF
TRBJ1-2	NA	TRBV19	TRBD1	TGTGCCAGTAGTCAGGGGGCACTCTCTAACTATGGCTACACCTTC	CASSQGALSNYGYTF
TRBJ1-2	once	TRBV11-2	TRBD1	TGTGCCAGCAGCTTAGTCTCCGGGACAGAGTATGGCTACACCTTC	CASSLVSGTEYGYTF
TRBJ1-1	few	TRBV7-9	NA	TGTGCCAGCAGCCCCGCCAGAATAAGCACTGAAGCTTTCTTT	CASSPARISTEAFF
TRBJ2-1	NA	TRBV5-1	TRBD2	TGCGCCAGCAGCCAGGGACTAGCCGGATACAATGAGCAGTTCTTC	CASSQGLAGYNEQFF
TRBJ1-4	NA	TRBV28	TRBD1	TGTGCCAGCAGTTTATGCATAGACAGGGCCCGAAATGAAAAACTGTTTTTT	CASSLCIDRARNEKLFF
TRBJ1-3	NA	TRBV12-5	NA	TGTGCTAGTGGTTTCCGGGGGGTCGAAAACACCATATATTTT	CASGFRGVENTIYF
TRBJ1-6	NA	TRBV4-3	NA	TGCGCCAGCAGCCAAGATGCTAGTAATTCACCCCTCCACTTT	CASSQDASNSPLHF
TRBJ1-3	NA	TRBV25-1	NA	TGTGCCAGCAGTGAACAGGCCGACTCTGGAAACACCATATATTTT	CASSEQADSGNTIYF
TRBJ2-1	NA	TRBV27	TRBD2	TGTGCCAGCAGTTTATCTCCTAGCGGGGGCCCATCGGAACCGTTCTTC	CASSLSPSGGPSEPFF
TRBJ1-2	NA	TRBV6-5	NA	TGTGCCAGCAGCTACCAAACGGGGACAAGCTACACCTTC	CASSYQTGTSYTF
TRBJ1-5	NA	TRBV4-1	TRBD1	TGCGCCAGCAGCCAAGAAGACAGGGTAAATTTCAATCAGCCCCAGCATTTT	CASSQEDRVNFNQPQHF
TRBJ2-7	NA	TRBV11-2	NA	TGTGCCAGCAGCCACCGGGGGGGGACAGGGACCTACGAGCAGTACTTC	CASSHRGGTGTYEQYF
TRBJ1-5	NA	TRBV7-2	NA	TGTGCCAGCAGCCTCACTGATCAGCCCCAGCATTTT	CASSLTDQPQHF
TRBJ1-2	NA	TRBV11-2	NA	TGTGCCAGCAGCCCCGCTTGGCCCAACGCATATGGCTACACCTTC	CASSPAWPNAYGYTF
TRBJ2-5	NA	TRBV28	NA	TGTGCCAGCAGTTTTTTCAGGGTTATCGAGACCCAGTACTTC	CASSFFRVIETQYF
TRBJ2-3	NA	TRBV12-5	TRBD2	TGTGCTAGTGGTTTGGTACCGGTAGCGGGGGGTAGCACAGATACGCAGTATTTT	CASGLVPVAGGSTDTQYF
TRBJ2-3	NA	TRBV18	TRBD1	TGTGCCAGCTCACCCCGAGCTTGGGGACAGACCACAGATACGCAGTATTTT	CASSPRAWGQTTDTQYF
TRBJ1-6	NA	TRBV9	NA	TGTGCCAGCAGCGAATCCGGGGGGGTGGGTCTAGAGGACTCCTATAATTCACCCCTCCACTTT	CASSESGGVGLEDSYNSPLHF
TRBJ1-2	once	TRBV7-9	TRBD1	TGTGCCAGCAGCTTATCGGGCCCCCGTCTCAGGGGGGACTATGGCTACACCTTC	CASSLSGPRLRGDYGYTF
TRBJ1-1	NA	TRBV9	TRBD1	TGTGCCAGCAGCGTCTCACAGGGGGCGGTCACTGAAGCTTTCTTT	CASSVSQGAVTEAFF
TRBJ1-1	NA	TRBV27	NA	TGTGCCAGCAGTTTATCTCGTAGCGGGGCTCAAGAAGGGGCTTTCTTT	CASSLSRSGAQEGAFF
TRBJ2-3	NA	TRBV9	NA	TGTACCAGCAGCGAACGCTCTGGGCGGGGGCTCACAGATACGCAGTATTTT	CTSSERSGRGLTDTQYF
TRBJ2-1	NA	TRBV4-3	TRBD2	TGCGCCAGCAGCCACCCCCCTAGCGGGGGGGCAGGTTCCTACAATGAGCAGTTCTTC	CASSHPPSGGAGSYNEQFF
TRBJ2-7	NA	TRBV6-6	NA	TGTGCCAGCAGTTGCGAAGGGACTGCCTCATCCTCCGAGCAGTACTTC	CASSCEGTASSSEQYF
TRBJ2-5	NA	TRBV7-8	NA	TGTGCCAGCAGCTTAGCGCACCGGGGGACGGGGACCCAGTACTTC	CASSLAHRGTGTQYF
TRBJ1-2	NA	TRBV4-3	NA	TGCGCCAGCAGCCAAAGTAGGGGTGGCTATGGCTACACCTTC	CASSQSRGGYGYTF
TRBJ2-2	NA	TRBV7-8	TRBD1	TGTGCCAGCAGCCCCCGGGACAGGGGCGCCGGGGAGCTGTTTTTT	CASSPRDRGAGELFF
TRBJ1-4	NA	TRBV14	NA	TGTGCCAGCAGCCTAACTCGACAGGCTGTTAATGAAAAACTGTTTTTT	CASSLTRQAVNEKLFF
TRBJ2-1	NA	TRBV19	NA	TGTGCCAGTACCCCCCCACGGAAAAGGGGCAATGAGCAGTTCTTC	CASTPPRKRGNEQFF
TRBJ2-3	NA	TRBV4-1	NA	TGCGCCAGCAGCCAAGAGGCGACAGGTCGTTGGGCAGATACGCAGTATTTT	CASSQEATGRWADTQYF
TRBJ2-5	once	TRBV7-9	NA	TGTGCCAGCAGCTGCTCTGAGGGTAGCCAAGAGACCCAGTACTTC	CASSCSEGSQETQYF
TRBJ2-5	NA	TRBV6-6	NA	TGTGCCAGCAGTTACCCGCAAGAGACCCAGTACTTC	CASSYPQETQYF
TRBJ1-1	NA	TRBV5-6	NA	TGTGCCAGCAGCCACGGGACTCAGAACACTGAAGCTTTCTTT	CASSHGTQNTEAFF
TRBJ1-3	few	TRBV19	TRBD1	TGTGCCAGTAGTATAGTGGGCACAGGGGATGATGGAAACACCATATATTTT	CASSIVGTGDDGNTIYF
TRBJ2-1	NA	TRBV12-5	TRBD1	TGTGCTAGTGGTTTGGACTGTCGGACAGGGGAGGTGTATATCGATGAGCAGTTCTTC	CASGLDCRTGEVYIDEQFF
TRBJ1-2	few	TRBV28	TRBD1	TGTGCCAGCAGTTTAGGGACAGGGACCTATGGCTACACCTTC	CASSLGTGTYGYTF
TRBJ1-1	NA	TRBV2	NA	TGTGCCACCCTGGTTAGGGAGGATGCTTTCTTT	CATLVREDAFF
TRBJ2-7	NA	TRBV7-6	NA	TGTGCCAGCAGCTTAGCGGACGGACAGACCTACGAGCAGTACTTC	CASSLADGQTYEQYF
TRBJ1-1	once	TRBV7-6	TRBD1	TGTGCCAGCAGCGCCCGACCGGGACAGGGGGCTTGGAACACTGAAGCTTTCTTT	CASSARPGQGAWNTEAFF
TRBJ2-3	NA	TRBV6-5	TRBD2	TGTGCCAGCAGTCGAGGACTAGCGGGGGCAGATACGCAGTATTTT	CASSRGLAGADTQYF
TRBJ1-2	NA	TRBV2	TRBD1	TGTGCCAGCAGTGTTAAGGGACAGCCCTATGGCTACACCTTC	CASSVKGQPYGYTF